The clone carrying this TCR beta chain was seen a handful of times. Here immunoSEQ multiplex PCR was the method, and the copy in TCRdb shows in-frame clones only, minus some. The sample contains about 21,000 clones, 60% to 75% of which appear only once. The entry originates in a study of PD-1 blockade in classical Hodgkin lymphoma. Trimming took 2 bases from V and 7 from J, leaving 9 bases between them. Germline-derived CDR1 and CDR2 are MNHEY and SVGAGI. The CDR3 has 14 amino acids. This sample's time point: cycle 4 day 1 (C4D1), after about 6 weeks of nivolumab. Brentuximab vedotin exposure varied among the patients, all of whom had relapsed after autologous stem cell transplantation.

Here the sequenced sample was peripheral blood mononuclear cells (PBMCs), taken before the fourth cycle of nivolumab. The receptor comes from a human donor with classical Hodgkin lymphoma. The chain uses TRBV6-5 and TRBJ1-6; D unresolved. The DNA for the CDR3 is TGTGCCAGCAGTTACCGGGCCCTAAATTCACCCCTCCACTTT. The encoded protein is CASSYRALNSPLHF.